This passage covers 19 T cell receptor beta chains from one sample sequenced in a study of blood T cell repertoires in COVID-19 (TCRdb year 2020). Library preparation employed the immunoSEQ multiplex PCR assay. TCRdb took this table from immuneACCESS and kept in-frame rearrangements with V and J called. Such tables lack part of the clones; where checked against another copy, unresolved V genes explain under half of the gap, and the rest is unexplained. The sample data list over 35,000 clones, and around 91% of these were observed just once. About 9.2% of the sample goes to the ten largest clones. The sequenced sample was peripheral blood. The origin of the receptors is a man between 50 and 59 years old with active COVID-19.

The gene calls are TRBV5-1 and TRBJ2-1; 12 bases match TRBD2. There are 16 residues in the CDR3. With V trimmed by 4 bases and J by 6 bases, 8 bases remained unmatched. The V gene's germline CDR1 is SGHRS and CDR2 YFSETQ. CDR3: CASSTRLAGEFNEQFF. The CDR3 nucleotides read TGCGCCAGCAGCACCCGACTAGCGGGAGAATTCAATGAGCAGTTCTTC.

The chain joins TRBV5-1 to TRBJ2-3; D unresolved. Trimming pared 3 bases from V and 2 bases from J, leaving 13 bases between. The CDR3 extends over 15 amino acids. CDR1 SGHRS and CDR2 YFSETQ come from the germline V gene. CDR3 sequence reads: CASSSGILTTDTQYF. DNA for the CDR3: TGCGCCAGCAGCTCCGGTATCTTAACCACAGATACGCAGTATTTT.

The V gene is TRBV5-4, the J gene TRBJ1-1; the match to TRBD1 covers 7 bases. Trimming removed 4 bases from V and 4 bases from J; junction bases left unmatched: 10. Germline CDR1 and CDR2: SGHNT and YYREEE (reference sequence). The CDR3 is 15 residues long. The CDR3 reads CASSPGTVEGTEAFF. The CDR3 DNA sequence: TGTGCCAGCAGCCCGGGGACAGTTGAAGGCACTGAAGCTTTCTTT.

The CDR3 DNA follows: TGCAGCGATGGGAGCGGGAGGGGTACTGAGCAGTTCTTC. As protein: CSDGSGRGTEQFF. The rearrangement uses TRBV29-1 and TRBJ2-1, with 10 bases that match TRBD2. The length of the CDR3 is 13 residues. CDR1 is SQVTM and CDR2 is ANQGSEA in the germline V gene. With V trimmed by 7 bases and J by 9 bases, 9 bases remained unmatched.

The chain joins TRBV5-1 to TRBJ2-1, with 7 bases identical to TRBD1. The CDR3 covers 15 residues. Germline trimming cut 4 bases from V and 6 bases from J; bases unmatched to any gene: 10. Looked up from germline, CDR1 is SGHRS and CDR2 is YFSETQ. The CDR3 sequence is CASSDRTGGSNEQFF. Written as DNA, the CDR3 is TGCGCCAGCAGCGACCGGACAGGTGGGTCCAATGAGCAGTTCTTC.

The chain carries TRBV9 and TRBJ1-1, with TRBD1 matching 7 bases. The germline V gene has CDR1 SGDLS and CDR2 YYNGEE. The CDR3 contains 15 residues. The V gene end was trimmed by 4 bases and the J gene end by 1 base; junction bases not matched to a gene: 7. The CDR3 region is CASSPPTGANTEAFF. For the CDR3, the DNA is TGTGCCAGCAGCCCCCCTACAGGGGCGAACACTGAAGCTTTCTTT.

The gene calls are TRBV5-5 and TRBJ2-7; 9 nucleotides agree with TRBD1. Trimming cost V 4 bases and J 1 base; bases outside gene matches: 12. Germline CDR1 SGHKS, CDR2 YYEKEE (reference sequence). CDR3 size: 17 residues. CDR3 residues: CASSPRILGTGSYEQYF. CDR3 nucleotides: TGTGCCAGCAGCCCAAGGATACTCGGGACAGGGTCCTACGAGCAGTACTTC.

This chain links TRBV28 with TRBJ1-1; D is perhaps TRBD1 (5 bases). V lost 2 bases, J lost 13 bases, and 20 bases lay in between. The CDR3 spans 14 residues. The germline gives CDR1 MDHEN, CDR2 SYDVKM. CDR3 in amino acids: CASSLDFPTELNFF. The CDR3 DNA follows: TGTGCCAGCAGTTTAGATTTTCCGACAGAACTAAATTTCTTT.

This chain joins TRBV30 and TRBJ2-7; 7 bases are shared with TRBD1. Germline-derived CDR1 and CDR2 are GTSNPN and SVGIG (reference sequence). V lost 0 bases, J lost 2 bases, and 7 bases stayed unmatched. The CDR3 runs 15 residues. CDR3 loop: CAWSVRGQGAYEQYF. DNA for the CDR3: TGTGCCTGGAGTGTACGAGGGCAGGGGGCCTACGAGCAGTACTTC. The whole variable domain, remainder taken from reference TRBV30 and TRBJ2-7, is SQTIHQWPATLVQPVGSPLSLECTVEGTSNPNLYWYRQAAGRGLQLLFYSVGIGQISSEVPQNLSASRPQDRQFILSSKKLLLSDSGFYLCAWSVRGQGAYEQYFGPGTRLTVT.

The chain has TRBV19 and TRBJ1-5; 7 positions agree with TRBD1. The CDR3 is made up of 16 amino acids. With V trimmed by 7 bases and J by 3 bases, 12 bases remained unmatched. Germline CDR1 and CDR2: LNHDA and SQIVND (reference sequence). CDR3 nucleotide sequence: TGTGCCAGTACCGACGCCCAGACAGGGACCAATCAGCCCCAGCATTTT. Translating gives CASTDAQTGTNQPQHF.

CDR3 sequence: CATSLRGRLYGYTF. The CDR3 DNA follows: TGTGCCACCAGCCTCAGGGGACGTCTCTATGGCTACACCTTC. The genes are TRBV15 and TRBJ1-2, with a possible D match to TRBD1 (6 bases). Trimming shortened V by 5 bases and J by 4 bases, and 14 bases separated the two germline ends. The germline CDR1 and CDR2 sequences are LNHNV and YYDKDF (reference sequence). The length of the CDR3 is 14 residues.

The chain combines TRBV28 with TRBJ1-2; D is uncertain. V lost 10 bases and J lost 0, with 15 bases in between. CDR3 length: 14 residues. The germline gives CDR1 MDHEN, CDR2 SYDVKM. The CDR3 loop reads CATQSEAPNYGYTF. CDR3 DNA: TGTGCCACCCAGTCCGAGGCCCCTAACTATGGCTACACCTTC.

This clone was found once. The chain carries TRBV18 and TRBJ2-1; TRBD2 matches at 7 bases. Looked up from germline, CDR1 is KGHSH and CDR2 is LQKENI. The junction had 1 base not matched to a gene; V was cut back by 3 bases and J by 5 bases. The CDR3 totals 13 residues. The CDR3 DNA follows: TGTGCCAGCTCACCGGGGAGGGACAATGAGCAGTTCTTC. As protein: CASSPGRDNEQFF. Full variable domain (remainder filled in from reference TRBV18 and TRBJ2-1): NAGVMQNPRHLVRRRGQEARLRCSPMKGHSHVYWYRQLPEEGLKFMVYLQKENIIDESGMPKERFSAEFPKEGPSILRIQQVVRGDSAAYFCASSPGRDNEQFFGPGTRLTVL.

The rearrangement uses TRBV5-3 and TRBJ1-1; D gene ambiguous. TRBV5-3 has ORF status, its function being uncertain. The CDR3 loop spans 12 amino acids. The V end lost 1 base, the J end lost 8 bases, and 9 bases lay between the germline ends. For the CDR3, the DNA is TGTGCCAGAAGCTTGCGACTCCACGAAGCTTTCTTT. Translation: CARSLRLHEAFF.

V gene TRBV5-1 combines with J gene TRBJ1-1; D is uncertain. The germline gives CDR1 SGHRS, CDR2 YFSETQ. The CDR3 runs to 14 residues. V was cut by 1 base and J by 5 bases, with 12 bases left in between. In DNA, the CDR3 is TGCGCCAGCAGCTTGAACCCCCATGAGACTGAAGCTTTCTTT. Translation gives CASSLNPHETEAFF.

The V and J genes are TRBV4-1 and TRBJ2-3; 13 nucleotides match TRBD2. This CDR3 is 19 amino acids long. V dropped 2 bases and J dropped 3; count of bases not matched to a gene: 11. Germline V gene sequence: CDR1 MGHRA, CDR2 YSYEKL. The CDR3 spells CASSQPPGGTSGTTDTQYF. CDR3 bases: TGCGCCAGCAGCCAACCTCCTGGGGGGACTAGCGGGACGACAGATACGCAGTATTTT.

This rearrangement joins TRBV6-5 to TRBJ1-1; 7 nucleotides match TRBD1. The CDR3 extends over 13 amino acids. J lost 7 bases, V lost 7 bases, and 9 bases had no gene match. Germline-derived CDR1 and CDR2 are MNHEY and SVGAGI. CDR3 coding DNA: TGTGCCAGCATCCGTTCGCAGGGGGTTGAAGCTTTCTTT. Translating it yields CASIRSQGVEAFF.

The chain combines TRBV2 with TRBJ1-5; 7 bases align to TRBD1. Germline lookup yields CDR1 SNHLY and CDR2 FYNNEI. This CDR3 has 15 amino acids. The J segment lost 2 bases and the V segment lost 6 bases, leaving 7 bases of the junction unmatched. In DNA form, the CDR3 reads TGTGCCAGCAGCTCGACAGGGACGGGCAATCAGCCCCAGCATTTT. Its protein product is CASSSTGTGNQPQHF.

The J gene is TRBJ2-5, the V gene TRBV20-1; TRBD2 might be the D (5 bases). Germline values: CDR1 DFQATT, CDR2 SNEGSKA (reference sequence). This CDR3 region has 11 residues. The DNA of the CDR3 is TGCAGCCCAGCGGTTAAAGAGACCCAGTACTTC. Residues: CSPAVKETQYF.